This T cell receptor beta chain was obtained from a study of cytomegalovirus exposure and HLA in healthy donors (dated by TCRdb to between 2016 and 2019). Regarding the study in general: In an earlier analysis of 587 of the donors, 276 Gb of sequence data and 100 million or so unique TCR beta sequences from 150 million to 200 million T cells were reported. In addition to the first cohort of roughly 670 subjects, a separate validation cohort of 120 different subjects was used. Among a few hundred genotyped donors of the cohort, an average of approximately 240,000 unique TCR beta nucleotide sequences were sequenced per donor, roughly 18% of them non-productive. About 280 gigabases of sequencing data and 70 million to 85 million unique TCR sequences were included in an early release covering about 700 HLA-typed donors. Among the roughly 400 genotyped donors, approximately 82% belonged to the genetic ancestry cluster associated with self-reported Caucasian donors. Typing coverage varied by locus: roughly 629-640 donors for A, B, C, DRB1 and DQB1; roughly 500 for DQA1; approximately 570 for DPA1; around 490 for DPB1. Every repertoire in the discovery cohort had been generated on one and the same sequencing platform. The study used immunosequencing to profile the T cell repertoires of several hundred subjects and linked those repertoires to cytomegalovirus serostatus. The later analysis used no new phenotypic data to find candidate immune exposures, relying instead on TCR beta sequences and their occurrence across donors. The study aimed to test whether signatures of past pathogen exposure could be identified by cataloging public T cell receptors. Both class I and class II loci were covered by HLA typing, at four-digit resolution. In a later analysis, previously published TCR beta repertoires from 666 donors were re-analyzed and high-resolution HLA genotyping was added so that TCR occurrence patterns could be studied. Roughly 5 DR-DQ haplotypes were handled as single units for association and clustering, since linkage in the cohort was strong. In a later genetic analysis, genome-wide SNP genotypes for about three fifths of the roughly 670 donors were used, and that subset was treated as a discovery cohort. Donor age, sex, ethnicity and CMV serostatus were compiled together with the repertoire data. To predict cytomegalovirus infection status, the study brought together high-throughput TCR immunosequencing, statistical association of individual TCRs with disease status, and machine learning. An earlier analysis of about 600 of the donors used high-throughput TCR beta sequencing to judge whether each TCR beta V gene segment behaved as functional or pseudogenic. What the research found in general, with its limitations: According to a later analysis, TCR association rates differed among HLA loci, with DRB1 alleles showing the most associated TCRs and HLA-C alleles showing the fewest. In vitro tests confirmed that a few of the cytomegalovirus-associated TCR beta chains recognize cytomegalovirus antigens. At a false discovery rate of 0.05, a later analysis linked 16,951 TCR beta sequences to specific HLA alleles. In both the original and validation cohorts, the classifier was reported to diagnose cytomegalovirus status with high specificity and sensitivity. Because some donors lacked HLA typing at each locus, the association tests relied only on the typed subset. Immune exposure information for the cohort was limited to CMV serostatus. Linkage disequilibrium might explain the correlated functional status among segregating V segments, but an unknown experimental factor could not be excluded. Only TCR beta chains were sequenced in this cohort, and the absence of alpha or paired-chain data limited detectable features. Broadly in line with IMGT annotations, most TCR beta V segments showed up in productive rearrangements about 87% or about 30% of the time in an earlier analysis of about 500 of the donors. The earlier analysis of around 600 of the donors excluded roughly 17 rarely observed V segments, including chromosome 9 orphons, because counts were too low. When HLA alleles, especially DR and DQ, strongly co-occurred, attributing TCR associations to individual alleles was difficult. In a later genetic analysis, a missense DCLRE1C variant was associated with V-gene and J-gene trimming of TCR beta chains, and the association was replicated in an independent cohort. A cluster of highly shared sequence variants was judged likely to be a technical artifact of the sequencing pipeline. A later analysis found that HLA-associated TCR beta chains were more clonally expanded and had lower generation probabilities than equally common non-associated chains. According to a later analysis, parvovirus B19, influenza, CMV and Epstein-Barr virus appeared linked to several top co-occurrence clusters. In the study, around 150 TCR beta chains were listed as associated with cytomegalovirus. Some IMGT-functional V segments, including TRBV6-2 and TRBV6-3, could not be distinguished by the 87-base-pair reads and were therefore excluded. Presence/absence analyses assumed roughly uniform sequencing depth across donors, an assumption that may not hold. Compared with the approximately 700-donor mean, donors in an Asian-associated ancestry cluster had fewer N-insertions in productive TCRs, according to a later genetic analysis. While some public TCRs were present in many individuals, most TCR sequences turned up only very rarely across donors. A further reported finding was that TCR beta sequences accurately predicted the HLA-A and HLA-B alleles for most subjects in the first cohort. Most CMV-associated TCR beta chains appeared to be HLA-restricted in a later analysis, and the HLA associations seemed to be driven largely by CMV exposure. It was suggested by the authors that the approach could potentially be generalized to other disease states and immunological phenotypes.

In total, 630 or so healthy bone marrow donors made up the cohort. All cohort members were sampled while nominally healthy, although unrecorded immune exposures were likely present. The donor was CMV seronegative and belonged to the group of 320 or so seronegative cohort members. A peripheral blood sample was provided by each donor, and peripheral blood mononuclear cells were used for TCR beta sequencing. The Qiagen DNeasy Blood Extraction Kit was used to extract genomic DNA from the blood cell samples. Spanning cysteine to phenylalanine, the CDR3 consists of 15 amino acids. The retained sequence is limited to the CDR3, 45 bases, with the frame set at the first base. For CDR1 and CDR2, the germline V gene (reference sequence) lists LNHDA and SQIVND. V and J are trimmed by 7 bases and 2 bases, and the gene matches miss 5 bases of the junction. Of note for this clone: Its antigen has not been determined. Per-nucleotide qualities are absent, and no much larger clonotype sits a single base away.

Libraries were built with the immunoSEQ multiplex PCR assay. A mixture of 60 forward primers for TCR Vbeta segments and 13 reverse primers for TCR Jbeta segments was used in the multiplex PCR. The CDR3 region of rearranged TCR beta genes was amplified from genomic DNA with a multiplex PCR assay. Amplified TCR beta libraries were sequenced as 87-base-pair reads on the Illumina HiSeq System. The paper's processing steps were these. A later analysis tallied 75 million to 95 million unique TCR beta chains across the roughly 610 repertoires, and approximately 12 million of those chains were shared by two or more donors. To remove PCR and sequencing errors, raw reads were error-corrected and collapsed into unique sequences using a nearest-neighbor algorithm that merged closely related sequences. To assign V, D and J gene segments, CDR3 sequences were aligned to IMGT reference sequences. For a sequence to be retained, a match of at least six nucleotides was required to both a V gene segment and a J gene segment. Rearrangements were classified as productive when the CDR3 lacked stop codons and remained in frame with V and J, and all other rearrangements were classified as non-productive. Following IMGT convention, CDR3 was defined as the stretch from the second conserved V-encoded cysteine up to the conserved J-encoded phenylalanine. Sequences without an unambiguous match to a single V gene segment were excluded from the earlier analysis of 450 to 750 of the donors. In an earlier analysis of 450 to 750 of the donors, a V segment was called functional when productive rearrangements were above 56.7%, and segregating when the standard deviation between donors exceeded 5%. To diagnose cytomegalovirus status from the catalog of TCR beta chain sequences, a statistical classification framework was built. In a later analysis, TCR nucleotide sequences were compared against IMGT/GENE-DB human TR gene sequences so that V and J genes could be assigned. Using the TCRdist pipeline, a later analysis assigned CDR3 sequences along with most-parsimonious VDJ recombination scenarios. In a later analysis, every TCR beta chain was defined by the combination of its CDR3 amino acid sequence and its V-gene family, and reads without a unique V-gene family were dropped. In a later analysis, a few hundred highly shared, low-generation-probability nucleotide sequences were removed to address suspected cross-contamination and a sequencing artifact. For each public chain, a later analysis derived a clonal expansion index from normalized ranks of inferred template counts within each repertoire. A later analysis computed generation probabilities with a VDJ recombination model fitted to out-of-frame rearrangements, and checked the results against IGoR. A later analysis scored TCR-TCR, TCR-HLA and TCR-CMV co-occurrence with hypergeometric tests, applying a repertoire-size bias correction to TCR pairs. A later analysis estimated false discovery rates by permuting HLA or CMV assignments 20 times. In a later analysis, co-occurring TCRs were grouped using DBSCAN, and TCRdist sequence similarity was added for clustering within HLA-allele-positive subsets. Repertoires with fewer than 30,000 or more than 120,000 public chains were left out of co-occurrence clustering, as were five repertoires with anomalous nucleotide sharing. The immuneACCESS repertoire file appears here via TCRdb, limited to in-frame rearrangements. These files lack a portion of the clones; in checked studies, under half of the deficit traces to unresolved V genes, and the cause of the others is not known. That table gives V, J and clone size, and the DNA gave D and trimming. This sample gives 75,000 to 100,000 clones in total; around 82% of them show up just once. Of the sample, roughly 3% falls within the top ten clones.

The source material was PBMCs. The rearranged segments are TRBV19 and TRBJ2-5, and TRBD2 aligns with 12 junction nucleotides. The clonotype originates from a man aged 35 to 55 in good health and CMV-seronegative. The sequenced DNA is TGTGCCAGTACTCTCGGGACTAGCGGGCAAGAGACCCAGTACTTC. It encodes CASTLGTSGQETQYF.